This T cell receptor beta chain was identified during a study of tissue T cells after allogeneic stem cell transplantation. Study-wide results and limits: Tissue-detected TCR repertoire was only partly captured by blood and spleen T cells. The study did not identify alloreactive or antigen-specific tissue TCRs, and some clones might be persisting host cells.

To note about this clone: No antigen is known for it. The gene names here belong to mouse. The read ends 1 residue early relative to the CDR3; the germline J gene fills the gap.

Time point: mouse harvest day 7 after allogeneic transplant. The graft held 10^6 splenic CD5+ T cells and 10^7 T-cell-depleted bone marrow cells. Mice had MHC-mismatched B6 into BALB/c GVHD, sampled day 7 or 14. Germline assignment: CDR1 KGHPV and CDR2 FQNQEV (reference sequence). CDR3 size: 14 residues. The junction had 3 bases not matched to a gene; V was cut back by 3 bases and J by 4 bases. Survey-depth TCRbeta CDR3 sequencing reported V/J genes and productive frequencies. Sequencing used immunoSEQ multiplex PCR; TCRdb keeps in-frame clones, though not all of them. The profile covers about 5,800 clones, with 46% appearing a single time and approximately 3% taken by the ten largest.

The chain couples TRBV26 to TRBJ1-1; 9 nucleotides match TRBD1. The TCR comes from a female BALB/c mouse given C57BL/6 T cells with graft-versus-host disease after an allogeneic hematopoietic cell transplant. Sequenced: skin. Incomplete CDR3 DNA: TGTGCCAGCAGTCTAGGGACAGGGACCACAGAAGTCTTC. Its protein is CASSLGTGTTEVF. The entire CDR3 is CASSLGTGTTEVFF.